This T cell receptor beta chain was recovered during a study of T cell responses to AZD1222 COVID-19 vaccine. Clones were sequenced by immunoSEQ multiplex PCR, and TCRdb holds only the in-frame ones, with some missing. Of 150,000 to 200,000 clones listed, 90% to 95% are singletons. This clonotype was obtained from an adult who received the AZD1222 COVID-19 vaccine. The sample here was peripheral blood, taken 28 days after the second AZD1222 dose.

In nucleotides, the CDR3 is TGCGCCAGCAGCCAAGAAGGCCTTAATGAGCAGTTCTTC. This gives the protein CASSQEGLNEQFF. The chain is built from TRBV4-1 and TRBJ2-1; D unclear. This CDR3 has 13 amino acids. CDR1 is MGHRA and CDR2 is YSYEKL in the germline V gene. Trimming removed 0 bases from V and 7 bases from J, with 7 bases in between.